The 22 T cell receptor beta chains below were found in one sample sequenced in a study of neoadjuvant nivolumab and ipilimumab in lung cancer. TCRdb's table, derived via immunoSEQ multiplex PCR, lists solely in-frame clones and lacks some. This sample has 39,000 or so clones, with approximately 89% found just once. The sequenced sample was peripheral blood, obtained before neoadjuvant nivolumab, alone or with ipilimumab. These receptors originate from an adult with non-small cell lung cancer.

The genes are TRBV28 and TRBJ2-7; TRBD1 agrees at 10 bases. This CDR3 comprises 14 residues. V lost 7 bases and J lost 7; bases outside the gene matches: 10. The germline V gene encodes CDR1 MDHEN and CDR2 SYDVKM. For the CDR3, the DNA is TGTGCCAGCACCGCCGGGACAGGGGTCCTAGAGCAGTACTTC. Translating gives CASTAGTGVLEQYF. The entire variable domain, with the rest obtained from reference TRBV28 and TRBJ2-7, is as follows: DVKVTQSSRYLVKRTGEKVFLECVQDMDHENMFWYRQDPGLGLRLIYFSYDVKMKEKGDIPEGYSVSREKKERFSLILESASTNQTSMYLCASTAGTGVLEQYFGPGTRLTVT.

This clone was recorded a few times. V and J are TRBV6-5 and TRBJ1-1; D perhaps matches TRBD1 (5 bases). This CDR3 is 15 amino acids long. Germline assignment: CDR1 MNHEY and CDR2 SVGAGI. The V gene lost 0 bases and the J gene lost 0 bases, with 8 bases spanning the gap. CDR3 sequence reads: CASSYSTGLNTEAFF. The CDR3 DNA reads as TGTGCCAGCAGTTACTCGACGGGGCTGAACACTGAAGCTTTCTTT.

This clone has a single count. The CDR3 nucleotides read TGTGCCAGCAGCCCAGCGGGGAACACTGAAGCTTTCTTT. This gives the protein CASSPAGNTEAFF. This chain joins TRBV25-1 and TRBJ1-1; no clear D. V was trimmed by 6 bases and J by 1 base, leaving 9 bases between them. Germline V lookup: CDR1 MGHDK, CDR2 SYGVNS. The CDR3 is 13 residues long.

V usage is TRBV10-3 and J usage is TRBJ2-3; 8 bases line up with TRBD2. The V and J ends lost 3 bases and 4 bases, in that order; junction bases with no gene match: 9. The V gene's germline CDR1 is ENHRY and CDR2 SYGVKD. The CDR3 covers 16 residues. CDR3 region: CAISEPGTRDPDTQYF. The CDR3 DNA reads as TGTGCCATCAGTGAACCCGGGACTAGGGATCCAGATACGCAGTATTTT.

The chain carries TRBV7-2 and TRBJ2-7, with TRBD2 matching 14 bases. Trimming at V came to 4 bases and at J to 4 bases, leaving 6 bases not matched to a gene. The CDR3 loop spans 16 amino acids. The V gene's germline CDR1 is SGHTA and CDR2 FQGNSA. CDR3 loop: CASSWRLAGGPYEQYF. The CDR3 DNA reads TGTGCCAGCAGCTGGCGACTAGCGGGAGGGCCTTACGAGCAGTACTTC.

This clone showed up just once. This sequence joins TRBV5-1 and TRBJ1-3; 7 positions agree with TRBD1. The CDR3 contains 14 residues. V shed 3 bases, J shed 2 bases, and the junction held 2 bases outside the gene matches. The germline gives CDR1 SGHRS, CDR2 YFSETQ. The DNA of the CDR3 is TGCGCCAGCAGCTCGACAGGGCCTGGAAACACCATATATTTT. Translation gives CASSSTGPGNTIYF.

DNA for the CDR3: TGCGCCAGCAGTACGGACAGATTCATGGGCTACACCTTC. Amino acids: CASSTDRFMGYTF. The J gene is TRBJ1-2, the V gene TRBV10-2, with D perhaps matching TRBD1 (6 bases). The CDR3 runs 13 residues. Trimming took off 5 bases at V and 8 bases at J, with 15 bases between the two ends. Germline loops: CDR1 WSHSY, CDR2 SAAADI.

This clone appeared a single time. The J gene is TRBJ2-5, the V gene TRBV6-5, with TRBD1 as a possible D gene (5 bases). Trimming removed 6 bases at V and 7 bases at J, with 21 bases between. The CDR3 totals 15 residues. Germline assignment: CDR1 MNHEY and CDR2 SVGAGI. The CDR3 sequence: CASSTGHTSRLTQYF. The CDR3 bases are TGTGCCAGCAGCACCGGACACACGTCAAGGTTGACCCAGTACTTC.

The sample holds one count of this clone. V and J are TRBV14 and TRBJ2-1, with 9 nucleotides matching TRBD2. Germline trimming cut 4 bases from V and 9 bases from J; bases unmatched to any gene: 10. The CDR3 consists of 15 residues. Per germline, CDR1 SGHDN and CDR2 FVKESK. CDR3 loop: CASSPTGLAFGEQFF. Here the CDR3 DNA reads TGTGCCAGCAGCCCGACGGGACTAGCCTTCGGTGAGCAGTTCTTC.

This sequence joins TRBV6-6 and TRBJ2-7; D possibly corresponds to TRBD1 (6 bases). Trimming took off 5 bases at V and 2 bases at J, with 16 bases between the two ends. This CDR3 has 15 amino acids. Germline assignment: CDR1 MNHNY and CDR2 SVGAGI (reference sequence). The CDR3 sequence is CASSEGYREPYEQYF. In nucleotides, the CDR3 is TGTGCCAGCAGTGAGGGTTACAGGGAACCCTACGAGCAGTACTTC.

The chain joins TRBV6-1 to TRBJ2-2; D unclear. From germline, CDR1 is MNHNS and CDR2 SASEGT. V was clipped by 6 bases and J by 0 bases, with 11 bases between them. The CDR3 spans 15 residues. This CDR3 is CASRGSASNTGELFF. The CDR3 DNA is TGTGCCAGCAGGGGAAGCGCTTCGAACACCGGGGAGCTGTTTTTT.

CDR3 region: CASSVGTGEETQYF. DNA for the CDR3: TGTGCCAGTAGTGTCGGGACAGGTGAAGAGACCCAGTACTTC. This chain joins TRBV19 and TRBJ2-5; TRBD1 matches at 8 bases. The CDR3 has 14 residues. Germline V gene lookup returns CDR1 LNHDA and CDR2 SQIVND (reference sequence). The V and J ends lost 5 bases and 3 bases, in that order; junction bases with no gene match: 5.

The rearrangement joins TRBV25-1 to TRBJ1-1; the match to TRBD1 covers 7 bases. The germline CDR1 and CDR2 sequences are MGHDK and SYGVNS. This CDR3 comprises 11 residues. The ends lost 5 bases at V and 7 bases at J; junction bases unmatched: 1. The CDR3 protein is CASSRQGEAFF. The DNA for the CDR3 is TGTGCCAGCAGTAGACAGGGTGAAGCTTTCTTT.

CDR3 coding DNA: TGTGCCAGCAGCTTAGTCCTGGGCAGGGGCTATGGCTACACCTTC. Its translation: CASSLVLGRGYGYTF. The rearrangement links TRBV7-9 to TRBJ1-2; D is perhaps TRBD1 (6 bases). The CDR3 extends over 15 amino acids. Per germline, CDR1 SEHNR and CDR2 FQNEAQ (reference sequence). Trimming left V 1 base short and J 4 bases short, with 13 bases between.

V gene TRBV7-9 combines with J gene TRBJ1-2; D is perhaps TRBD1 (6 bases). The CDR3 extends over 14 amino acids. V gave up 5 bases and J gave up 6 bases, with 16 bases separating them. Germline CDR1 reads SEHNR; CDR2 reads FQNEAQ (reference sequence). The CDR3 DNA sequence: TGTGCCAGCAGCCATAGGACAGCTTCGGATGGCTACACCTTC. It specifies CASSHRTASDGYTF. The whole variable domain, remainder taken from reference TRBV7-9 and TRBJ1-2, is DTGVSQNPRHKITKRGQNVTFRCDPISEHNRLYWYRQTLGQGPEFLTYFQNEAQLEKSRLLSDRFSAERPKGSFSTLEIQRTEQGDSAMYLCASSHRTASDGYTFGSGTRLTVV.

The chain couples TRBV13 to TRBJ2-7, with 10 positions matching TRBD1. This CDR3 contains 14 residues. V lost 4 bases to trimming and J lost 2 bases; unmatched junction nucleotides: 2. In germline, CDR1 is PRHDT, CDR2 FYEKMQ (reference sequence). CDR3 nucleotide sequence: TGTGCCAGCAGCTCCGGACAGGGGGCCTACGAGCAGTACTTC. Translation gives CASSSGQGAYEQYF.

The V and J genes are TRBV7-9 and TRBJ1-2; 7 positions agree with TRBD1. The V and J ends lost 5 bases and 4 bases, in that order; junction bases with no gene match: 4. The germline CDR1 and CDR2 sequences are SEHNR and FQNEAQ (reference sequence). The CDR3 is 13 amino acids. CDR3 in amino acids: CASSRGQTYGYTF. The CDR3 DNA reads TGTGCCAGCAGCCGGGGACAGACCTATGGCTACACCTTC.

As DNA, the CDR3 is TGTGCCAGCAGATCCAGGGGGAGCCTTACCGGGGAGCTGTTTTTT. Protein: CASRSRGSLTGELFF. The J gene is TRBJ2-2, the V gene TRBV28; 7 positions match TRBD1. This CDR3 is built from 15 residues. The junction had 9 bases not matched to a gene; V was cut back by 6 bases and J by 5 bases. CDR1 is MDHEN and CDR2 is SYDVKM in the germline V gene.

The rearrangement uses TRBV5-4 and TRBJ2-2; 13 bases fit TRBD2. Trimming took 4 bases from V and 7 from J; bases not matched to a gene: 4. CDR3 length equals 15 residues. CDR1 SGHNT and CDR2 YYREEE come from the germline V gene (reference sequence). The CDR3 DNA reads as TGTGCCAGCAGCGGGGGACTAGCGGGACGCGGGGAGCTGTTTTTT. This sequence encodes CASSGGLAGRGELFF.

J is TRBJ2-5 and V is TRBV30; TRBD1 aligns across 7 bases. The CDR3 spans 14 residues. V shed 1 base and J 2 bases; nucleotides not matched to a gene: 4. CDR1 and CDR2 (germline): GTSNPN, SVGIG (reference sequence). CDR3 sequence (DNA): TGTGCCTGGAGTGCCCCAGGGGGTCAAGAGACCCAGTACTTC. It codes for CAWSAPGGQETQYF.

The V gene is TRBV30, the J gene TRBJ2-7; no clear D gene. The CDR3 length is 12 residues. Trimming took 4 bases from V and 5 from J, leaving 12 bases between them. In germline, CDR1 is GTSNPN, CDR2 SVGIG (reference sequence). CDR3 residues: CAWTAGGHEQYF. Written as DNA, the CDR3 is TGTGCCTGGACAGCCGGCGGACACGAGCAGTACTTC.

The chain carries TRBV7-3 and TRBJ2-7; 9 nucleotides agree with TRBD2. This CDR3 contains 16 residues. The V and J ends lost 5 bases and 7 bases, in that order; junction bases with no gene match: 15. Germline V gives CDR1 SGHTA, CDR2 FQGTGA. CDR3 sequence reads: CASSPHTAGGLKEQYF. DNA for the CDR3: TGTGCCAGCAGCCCCCACACAGCGGGAGGCCTCAAGGAGCAGTACTTC.